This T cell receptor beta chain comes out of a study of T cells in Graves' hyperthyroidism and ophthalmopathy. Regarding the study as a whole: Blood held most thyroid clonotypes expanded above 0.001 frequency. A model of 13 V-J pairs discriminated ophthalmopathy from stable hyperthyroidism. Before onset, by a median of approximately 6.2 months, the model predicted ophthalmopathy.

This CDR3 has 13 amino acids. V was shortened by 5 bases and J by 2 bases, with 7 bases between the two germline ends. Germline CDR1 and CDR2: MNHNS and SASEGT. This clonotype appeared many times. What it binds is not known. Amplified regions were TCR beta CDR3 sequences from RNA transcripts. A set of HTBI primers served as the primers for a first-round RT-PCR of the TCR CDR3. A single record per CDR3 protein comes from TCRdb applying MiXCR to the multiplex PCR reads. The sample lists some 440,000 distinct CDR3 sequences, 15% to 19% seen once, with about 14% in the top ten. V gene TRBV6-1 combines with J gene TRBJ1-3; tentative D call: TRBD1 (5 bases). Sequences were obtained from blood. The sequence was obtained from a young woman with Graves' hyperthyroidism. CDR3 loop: CASSRGAGNTIYF. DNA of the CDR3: TGTGCCAGCAGTCGGGGGGCTGGAAACACCATATATTTT.